This TCR beta chain came from a study of cytomegalovirus exposure and HLA in healthy donors. Study outcomes and limitations: Most CMV-associated TCR beta chains were later found to appear HLA-restricted.

The CDR3 is 14 residues long. Trimming took off 0 bases at V and 5 bases at J, with 10 bases between the two ends. Germline assignment: CDR1 MNHNS and CDR2 SASEGT. As to this clone: The antigen remains unidentified.

As for the donors, each was a healthy bone marrow donor. With 60 Vbeta and 13 Jbeta primers, the PCR was carried out. Some clones are missing from TCRdb's copy, which holds only in-frame ones; the method was immunoSEQ multiplex PCR. Here the sample table reports about 170,000 clones. The clonotype was recovered from a woman in her fifties or sixties in good health and CMV-seronegative. Sequencing used PBMCs. This chain joins TRBV6-1 and TRBJ1-1, with a tentative D call TRBD1 (6 bases). The chain's CDR3 is CASSEAGQGTEAFF. In nucleotides, the CDR3 is TGTGCCAGCAGTGAAGCGGGGCAGGGGACTGAAGCTTTCTTT.